Sequencing of this TCR beta chain was carried out in a study of control samples from healthy donors and cancer patients. The CDR3 is made up of 15 amino acids. Germline CDR1 and CDR2: DFQATT and SNEGSKA (reference sequence). V was shortened by 3 bases and J by 2 bases, with 16 bases between the two germline ends. Assay: immunoSEQ multiplex PCR; the TCRdb copy retains only in-frame clones and omits some. The sample records tens of thousands of clones, roughly 78% being singletons. The sequence came from a man between 60 and 70 years old with head and neck cancer. The chain carries TRBV20-1 and TRBJ1-2, with D maybe TRBD1 (5 bases). The sequenced sample was PBMCs. The CDR3: CSASFAGRSNYGYTF. The CDR3 DNA sequence: TGCAGTGCTAGTTTTGCAGGGAGATCGAACTATGGCTACACCTTC.